This T cell receptor (beta chain) was retrieved from a study of blood T cell repertoires in COVID-19. The CDR3 consists of 19 residues. V lost 0 bases and J lost 9; bases outside the gene matches: 15. Germline values: CDR1 SGHAT, CDR2 FQNNGV. Measured with immunoSEQ multiplex PCR; TCRdb has only the in-frame clones, and not every one. The sample consists of about 320,000 clones, 80% to 90% of them appearing once. This receptor was taken from a woman in her late teens or twenties who had recovered from COVID-19. Source material: PBMCs or T cells enriched from blood (not recorded which). The chain has TRBV11-2 and TRBJ2-1; 12 nucleotides align to TRBD2. The CDR3 DNA sequence: TGTGCCAGCAGCTTAGATAGTCAACCTCCTAGCGGGGGGGCCGGTGAGCAGTTCTTC. It encodes CASSLDSQPPSGGAGEQFF. Supplemented by reference TRBV11-2 and TRBJ2-1, the full variable domain reads EAGVAQSPRYKIIEKRQSVAFWCNPISGHATLYWYQQILGQGPKLLIQFQNNGVVDDSQLPKDRFSAERLKGVDSTLKIQPAKLEDSAVYLCASSLDSQPPSGGAGEQFFGPGTRLTVL.